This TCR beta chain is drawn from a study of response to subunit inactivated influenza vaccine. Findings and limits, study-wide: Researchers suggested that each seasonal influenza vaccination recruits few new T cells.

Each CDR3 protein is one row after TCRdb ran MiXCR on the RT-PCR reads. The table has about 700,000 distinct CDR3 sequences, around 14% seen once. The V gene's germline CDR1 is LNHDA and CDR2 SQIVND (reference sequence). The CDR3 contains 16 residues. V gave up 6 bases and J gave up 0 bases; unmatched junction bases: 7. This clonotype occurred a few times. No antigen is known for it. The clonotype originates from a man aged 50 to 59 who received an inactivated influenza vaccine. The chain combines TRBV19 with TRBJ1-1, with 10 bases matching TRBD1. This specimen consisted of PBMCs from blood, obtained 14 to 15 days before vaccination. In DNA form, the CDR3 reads TGTGCCAGTAGGCCCGAGGACAGGGGGATGAACACTGAAGCTTTCTTT. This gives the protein CASRPEDRGMNTEAFF. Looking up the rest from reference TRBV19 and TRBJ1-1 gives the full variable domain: DGGITQSPKYLFRKEGQNVTLSCEQNLNHDAMYWYRQDPGQGLRLIYYSQIVNDFQKGDIAEGYSVSREKKESFPLTVTSAQKNPTAFYLCASRPEDRGMNTEAFFGQGTRLTVV.